Shown below are 24 T cell receptor beta chains from a single sample sequenced in a study of early T cells in non-severe SARS-CoV-2 infection. TCRdb re-called the 5' RACE reads with MiXCR, one entry per CDR3 protein. This table has 30,000 to 40,000 distinct CDR3 sequences, roughly 7.1% appearing once. Source: whole blood, taken at baseline. These receptors all stem from an adult who was a healthcare worker with PCR-confirmed SARS-CoV-2 infection or an uninfected control (not recorded which).

This clonotype was observed a few times. The J gene is TRBJ2-7, the V gene TRBV20-1; D remains unclear. Germline values: CDR1 DFQATT, CDR2 SNEGSKA (reference sequence). The CDR3 sequence is 10 residues long. Between the trimmed V and J ends, which lost 2 bases and 4 bases, there was a span of 3 bases. The CDR3 DNA sequence: TGCAGTGCTAGAAAATACGAGCAGTACTTC. It is translated as CSARKYEQYF.

This clonotype was found a few times. The chain couples TRBV3-1 to TRBJ1-6; D remains unclear. V was shortened by 4 bases and J by 7 bases, with 8 bases between the two germline ends. CDR1 is LGHDT and CDR2 is YNNKEL in the germline V gene (reference sequence). This CDR3 is built from 13 residues. This CDR3 reads CASSPRANSPLHF. The CDR3 DNA is TGTGCCAGCAGCCCAAGGGCGAATTCACCCCTCCACTTT.

This clonotype has ten or more counts. The chain employs TRBV12-3 or TRBV12-4 and TRBJ2-2, with D maybe TRBD2 (5 bases). Trimming took 3 bases from V and 7 from J, leaving 12 bases between them. The CDR3 loop spans 14 amino acids. The CDR3 sequence: CASSLRAPIGELFF. The CDR3 DNA is TGTGCCAGCAGTTTGAGGGCGCCGATCGGGGAGCTGTTTTTT.

This chain links TRBV15 with TRBJ2-1; D is unclear. The germline V gene has CDR1 LNHNV and CDR2 YYDKDF (reference sequence). Between the trimmed V and J ends, which lost 3 bases and 8 bases, there was a span of 11 bases. This CDR3 spans 13 amino acids. CDR3 nucleotide sequence: TGTGCCACCAGCAGTTGGATTTTGTATGAGCAGTTCTTC. The encoded protein is CATSSWILYEQFF.

J is TRBJ1-5 and V is TRBV6-2 or TRBV6-3; D gene uncertain. CDR3 length: 12 amino acids. V lost 4 bases and J 9 bases, leaving 10 bases between the germline ends. Germline CDR1 reads MNHEY; CDR2 reads SVGEGT. The chain's CDR3 is CASSLSSRPQHF. For the CDR3, the DNA is TGTGCCAGCAGTTTGTCCAGTCGGCCCCAGCATTTT.

This clonotype was counted between two and nine times. The V gene is TRBV5-6, the J gene TRBJ2-5, with TRBD1 matching 9 bases. The CDR3 spans 15 residues. Germline V gene data show CDR1 as SGHDT and CDR2 as YYEEEE. V trimming: 0 bases; J trimming: 5 bases; junction bases outside the gene matches: 5. The CDR3 region has the DNA TGTGCCAGCAGCTTGGCCACAGGGGGCTCGGAGACCCAGTACTTC. Its protein is CASSLATGGSETQYF.

This rearrangement joins TRBV2 to TRBJ2-7; D is perhaps TRBD1 or TRBD2 (5 bases each). Trimming shortened V by 5 bases and J by 2 bases, and 7 bases separated the two germline ends. This CDR3 is built from 12 residues. Per the germline V gene, CDR1 is SNHLY and CDR2 is FYNNEI. CDR3 protein: CASSQGAYEQYV. The CDR3 bases are TGTGCCAGCAGTCAGGGAGCCTACGAGCAGTACGTC.

This clonotype was counted many times. In DNA form, the CDR3 reads TGCAGCGGCATACCGGGACCCCGTTACAATGAGCAGTTCTTC. Protein sequence: CSGIPGPRYNEQFF. This rearrangement joins TRBV29-1 to TRBJ2-1; D possibly uses TRBD1 or TRBD2 (5 bases each). The germline CDR1 and CDR2 sequences are SQVTM and ANQGSEA. The V end lost 7 bases, the J end lost 4 bases, and 17 bases lay between the germline ends. CDR3 length: 14 amino acids.

At least ten counts were recorded for this clonotype. The gene calls are TRBV7-8 and TRBJ2-2; 7 bases are shared with TRBD1. Trimming removed 3 bases from V and 0 bases from J; junction bases left unmatched: 4. The CDR3 consists of 16 residues. Germline V gives CDR1 SGHVS, CDR2 FQNEAQ. The chain's CDR3 is CASSFRQGANTGELFF. CDR3 nucleotides: TGTGCCAGCAGCTTCCGACAGGGCGCGAACACCGGGGAGCTGTTTTTT.

This clonotype was detected a few times. The CDR3 loop is CASSETSGSTGELFF. The CDR3 DNA follows: TGTGCCAGCAGTGAGACTAGCGGGAGCACCGGGGAGCTGTTTTTT. V and J are TRBV6-4 and TRBJ2-2; 12 nucleotides line up with TRBD2. V was pared by 3 bases and J by 4 bases, with 0 bases of the junction left unmatched. This CDR3 spans 15 amino acids. The germline gives CDR1 MRHNA, CDR2 SNTAGT.

This clonotype was seen repeatedly, ten times or more. The gene calls are TRBV11-2 and TRBJ2-7, with 14 positions matching TRBD2. The germline gives CDR1 SGHAT, CDR2 FQNNGV. V dropped 7 bases and J dropped 0; count of bases not matched to a gene: 14. The CDR3 totals 19 residues. The CDR3, as DNA: TGTGCCAGCACCGTTGAGGGGACTAGCGGGAGAAGGATCTCCTACGAGCAGTACGTC. Its protein product is CASTVEGTSGRRISYEQYV.

This clonotype was picked up a small number of times. CDR3 coding DNA: TGTGCCAGCAGTCCCCTAGCGGGAGGCCCTCACAATGAGCAGTTCTTC. Its protein product is CASSPLAGGPHNEQFF. The chain employs TRBV6-2 or TRBV6-3 and TRBJ2-1; 11 nucleotides agree with TRBD2. This CDR3 region has 16 residues. Germline V gives CDR1 MNHEY, CDR2 SVGEGT. J was trimmed by 5 bases and V by 5 bases; bases with no gene match: 8.

In its sample, this clonotype was seen many times. V and J are TRBV20-1 and TRBJ2-7, with D maybe TRBD2 (6 bases). V was pared by 6 bases and J by 3 bases, with 12 bases between. The CDR3 loop spans 12 amino acids. Germline CDR1 is DFQATT and CDR2 is SNEGSKA (reference sequence). This CDR3 reads CSAPGRIYEQYF. Here the CDR3 DNA reads TGCAGTGCCCCCGGGAGAATCTACGAGCAGTACTTC.

On this clonotype: This sequence may be a read error, since a much larger clone differs from it by one base. The genes are TRBV13 and TRBJ2-7; tentatively, D is TRBD1 (6 bases). CDR3 length: 15 amino acids. CDR1 PRHDT and CDR2 FYEKMQ come from the germline V gene (reference sequence). The CDR3 DNA is TGTGTCAGCAGCCCCGGAGCAGGGGTCTCCTACGAGCAGTACTTC. Its protein product is CVSSPGAGVSYEQYF.

This chain links TRBV12-3 or TRBV12-4 with TRBJ2-3, with 9 nucleotides matching TRBD1. The CDR3 covers 14 residues. V lost 7 bases to trimming and J lost 4 bases; unmatched junction nucleotides: 6. The CDR3 DNA is TGTGCCAGCACCCGTAGGACAGGGGCAGATACGCAGTATTTT. This codes for CASTRRTGADTQYF.

This clonotype has at least ten counts. The chain carries TRBV9 and TRBJ1-6; 7 nucleotides match TRBD1. The CDR3 runs 14 residues. CDR1 and CDR2 from the germline V gene are SGDLS and YYNGEE. J gave up 10 bases and V 3 bases, and 7 bases lay outside the gene matches. CDR3 region: CASSADRDLSPLHF. Here the CDR3 DNA reads TGTGCCAGCAGCGCCGACAGGGACCTCTCACCCCTCCACTTT.

This clonotype was counted at least ten times. CDR3 bases: TGCAGTGCGTCGGACAGGGGGGCCTACGAGCAGTACGTC. Its protein is CSASDRGAYEQYV. This chain links TRBV20-1 with TRBJ2-7; TRBD1 matches 10 bases. The CDR3 consists of 13 residues. Germline trimming cut 6 bases from V and 2 bases from J; bases unmatched to any gene: 4. Germline values: CDR1 DFQATT, CDR2 SNEGSKA (reference sequence).

This clonotype was picked up a small number of times. V gene TRBV12-3 or TRBV12-4 combines with J gene TRBJ2-3, with TRBD2 matching 10 bases. This CDR3 contains 15 residues. V shed 3 bases and J 4 bases; nucleotides not matched to a gene: 4. The CDR3 bases are TGTGCCAGCAGTTTTCGGACTAGCGGAGCAGATACGCAGTATTTT. It yields the protein CASSFRTSGADTQYF.

There are many counts of this clonotype. The chain couples TRBV5-1 to TRBJ2-7; 7 positions agree with TRBD2. The CDR3 totals 15 residues. Germline CDR1 is SGHRS and CDR2 is YFSETQ. V dropped 4 bases and J dropped 3; count of bases not matched to a gene: 10. As DNA, the CDR3 is TGCGCCAGCAGCCTACGGGGGGACGGACTCTACGAGCAGTACTTC. This sequence encodes CASSLRGDGLYEQYF.

This clonotype is labeled medium-sized. V and J are TRBV5-1 and TRBJ1-5; 7 bases map to TRBD1. The V gene's germline CDR1 is SGHRS and CDR2 YFSETQ. V trimming: 1 base; J trimming: 1 base; junction bases outside the gene matches: 5. The CDR3 sequence is 16 residues long. CDR3 sequence: CASSLTPTGSNQPQHF. DNA of the CDR3: TGCGCCAGCAGCTTGACCCCGACAGGGAGCAATCAGCCCCAGCATTTT.

At least ten counts were recorded for this clonotype. The rearrangement uses TRBV20-1 and TRBJ2-1; D is ambiguous. The V and J ends lost 7 bases and 4 bases respectively, with 14 bases between them. The CDR3 has 13 residues. Germline-derived CDR1 and CDR2 are DFQATT and SNEGSKA (reference sequence). The CDR3 spells CSGASQMYNEQFF. The CDR3 DNA reads TGCAGTGGAGCGTCACAAATGTACAATGAGCAGTTCTTC.

This clonotype was seen only a few times. V gene TRBV10-3 combines with J gene TRBJ2-7; tentative D call: TRBD2 (6 bases). The CDR3 runs to 15 residues. The germline gives CDR1 ENHRY, CDR2 SYGVKD. Between the trimmed V and J ends, which lost 6 bases and 3 bases, there was a span of 18 bases. As DNA, the CDR3 is TGTGCCATCAGGCCCGGGGACTCCCTGAACTACGAGCAGTACTTC. It translates to CAIRPGDSLNYEQYF.

This clonotype was recorded many times. The chain links TRBV14 to TRBJ2-7, with D tentatively TRBD2 (5 bases). The germline V and J ends were trimmed by 0 bases and 4 bases, with 7 bases remaining between them. CDR3 length equals 13 residues. In germline, CDR1 is SGHDN, CDR2 FVKESK. The CDR3 DNA follows: TGTGCCAGCAGCCAAGATCGAGGGTACGAGCAGTACTTC. Translation: CASSQDRGYEQYF.

The chain uses TRBV7-3 and TRBJ2-1; 9 positions match TRBD2. The V segment lost 4 bases and the J segment 1 base; nucleotides outside the gene matches: 2. CDR3 length equals 15 residues. Germline CDR1 SGHTA, CDR2 FQGTGA. The CDR3 coding sequence is TGTGCCAGCAGCTCTAGCGGGGCTTCCTACAATGAGCAGTTCTTC. Translating it yields CASSSSGASYNEQFF.